The 25 T cell receptor beta chains reported below all come from one sample, sequenced in a study of post-analysis software for immune sequencing data. Findings of the study overall: There were roughly 5 TRBV segments more frequent in patients than controls, and TRBV5-6, TRBV5-1 and TRBV20-1 were among them.

Unique molecular identifiers were carried by the TCR beta cDNA libraries. One entry per CDR3 protein results from TCRdb running MiXCR on the PCR reads. The sample carries about 400,000 distinct CDR3 sequences, 30% to 45% recorded once. The antigens for these receptors are not known. The sequenced sample was blood. The receptors shown here come from a girl aged 10-17 years with multiple sclerosis.

This chain uses TRBV6-5 with TRBJ2-3; 7 bases agree with TRBD1. The CDR3 runs 17 residues. Germline V gene lookup returns CDR1 MNHEY and CDR2 SVGAGI. The V and J ends lost 0 bases and 2 bases, in that order; junction bases with no gene match: 8. This CDR3 is CASSYSTQGDPTDTQYF. The CDR3, as DNA: TGTGCCAGCAGTTACTCGACCCAGGGGGACCCCACAGATACGCAGTATTTT.

Only a few counts were recorded for this clonotype. This chain uses TRBV12-3 or TRBV12-4 with TRBJ1-5; no reliable D call. V lost 3 bases and J 9 bases, leaving 9 bases between the germline ends. This CDR3 is built from 12 residues. The CDR3 nucleotides are TGTGCCAGCAGTTTTGGTCTGGGGCCCCAGCATTTT. Its translation is CASSFGLGPQHF.

The rearrangement joins TRBV2 to TRBJ2-1, with TRBD2 matching over 9 bases. The length of the CDR3 is 14 residues. CDR1 is SNHLY, CDR2 FYNNEI, per germline. With V trimmed by 6 bases and J by 5 bases, 5 bases remained unmatched. The CDR3 DNA follows: TGTGCCAGCAGCTGGGGACTAGCAAACAATGAGCAGTTCTTC. Amino acids: CASSWGLANNEQFF.

J is TRBJ2-3 and V is TRBV29-1; D uncertain. The CDR3 is made up of 14 amino acids. The germline V gene has CDR1 SQVTM and CDR2 ANQGSEA. V was cut by 6 bases and J by 1 base, with 14 bases left in between. In nucleotides, the CDR3 is TGCAGCGTCTTTGGGGATCCCGGCACAGATACGCAGTATTTT. It translates to CSVFGDPGTDTQYF.

This sequence joins TRBV6-2 or TRBV6-3 and TRBJ2-5, with D perhaps matching TRBD2 (5 bases). The J call may be faulty, since TRBJ2-7 better matches the DNA end. Germline V gene lookup returns CDR1 MNHEY and CDR2 SVGEGT. The CDR3 sequence is 13 residues long. The chain's CDR3 is CASSYEGGYEQYF. The DNA of the CDR3 is TGTGCCAGCAGTTATGAGGGCGGCTACGAGCAGTACTTC.

This clonotype was recorded at least ten times. The chain couples TRBV28 to TRBJ2-5; D may match TRBD1 or TRBD2 (5 bases each). The germline gives CDR1 MDHEN, CDR2 SYDVKM. This CDR3 is built from 15 residues. Trimming left V 4 bases short and J 4 bases short, with 16 bases between. The CDR3 here is CASSWDPAAGETQYF. DNA of the CDR3: TGTGCCAGCAGTTGGGACCCTGCCGCGGGAGAGACCCAGTACTTC.

V and J are TRBV28 and TRBJ2-7, with a weak D call TRBD2 (6 bases). V lost 5 bases, J lost 2 bases, and 22 bases lay in between. Germline-derived CDR1 and CDR2 are MDHEN and SYDVKM. The CDR3 has 17 residues. CDR3 nucleotide sequence: TGTGCCAGCAGTCCCCTACCAATGGCAGGGAGGACCTACGAGCAGTACTTC. Translation gives CASSPLPMAGRTYEQYF.

This clonotype has just a few counts. V is TRBV13 and J is TRBJ1-2; D remains unclear. The CDR3 totals 14 residues. The ends were cut back, 2 bases at V and 3 bases at J, with 10 bases in the middle. The germline V gene encodes CDR1 PRHDT and CDR2 FYEKMQ (reference sequence). DNA for the CDR3: TGTGCCAGCAGCTTAAATGCAGGAGACTATGGCTACACCTTC. Protein product: CASSLNAGDYGYTF. The full variable domain, rest sourced from reference TRBV13 and TRBJ1-2, is AAGVIQSPRHLIKEKRETATLKCYPIPRHDTVYWYQQGPGQDPQFLISFYEKMQSDKGSIPDRFSAQQFSDYHSELNMSSLELGDSALYFCASSLNAGDYGYTFGSGTRLTVV.

This clonotype was counted between two and nine times. This chain connects TRBV12-3 or TRBV12-4 to TRBJ2-3; the match to TRBD1 covers 7 bases. Trimming took 5 bases from V and 0 from J; bases not matched to a gene: 20. This CDR3 is built from 20 residues. The DNA for the CDR3 is TGTGCCAGCAGTACCTATTCTCGGACAGGACCAGTCCCTAGCACAGATACGCAGTATTTT. Protein: CASSTYSRTGPVPSTDTQYF.

This rearrangement joins TRBV12-3 or TRBV12-4 to TRBJ2-5; D gene uncertain. The V gene lost 6 bases and the J gene lost 5 bases, with 13 bases spanning the gap. This CDR3 is 13 amino acids long. The CDR3 DNA reads TGTGCCAGCAGCAGTAGGGTCGGGGAGACCCAGTACTTC. It codes for CASSSRVGETQYF.

The chain joins TRBV6-2 or TRBV6-3 to TRBJ1-5; weak D call: TRBD1 (6 bases). CDR1 and CDR2 from the germline V gene are MNHEY and SVGEGT. CDR3 length: 15 residues. The V end lost 7 bases, the J end lost 5 bases, and 18 bases lay between the germline ends. Here the CDR3 reads CASTKVAGEYQPQHF. The CDR3 DNA reads as TGTGCCAGCACCAAGGTGGCAGGGGAATATCAGCCCCAGCATTTT.

The CDR3 sequence: CASSQDDNRNTEAFF. CDR3 nucleotide sequence: TGCGCCAGCAGCCAAGATGACAATAGGAACACTGAAGCTTTCTTT. V usage is TRBV4-3 and J usage is TRBJ1-1; D remains unclear. Germline CDR1 is LGHNA and CDR2 is YSLEER. The V end lost 0 bases, the J end lost 1 base, and 9 bases lay between the germline ends. The CDR3 runs to 15 residues.

The chain links TRBV5-1 to TRBJ2-1, with TRBD2 as a possible D gene (6 bases). Trimming took off 3 bases at V and 4 bases at J, with 14 bases between the two ends. The CDR3 covers 15 residues. Germline lookup yields CDR1 SGHRS and CDR2 YFSETQ. The CDR3 DNA reads as TGCGCCAGCAGCTGGCTGGCGGGACCATACAATGAGCAGTTCTTC. This translates into CASSWLAGPYNEQFF.

This clonotype was seen just once. CDR3 DNA: TGTGCCAGCAGCCAAGAAGGGGCAATAGGAGAGCAGTACTTC. Amino acid sequence: CASSQEGAIGEQYF. J is TRBJ2-5 and V is TRBV3-1, with D tentatively TRBD1 (5 bases). This CDR3 has 14 amino acids. V shed 0 bases and J shed 11 bases, with 16 bases lying between them. Germline-derived CDR1 and CDR2 are LGHDT and YNNKEL (reference sequence).

CDR3 residues: CASSLEAGHGDTQYF. The CDR3 DNA reads TGTGCCAGCAGCTTAGAGGCGGGGCATGGGGATACGCAGTATTTT. The chain employs TRBV7-8 and TRBJ2-3; a possible D gene is TRBD2 (6 bases). Trimming removed 1 base from V and 6 bases from J, with 14 bases in between. This CDR3 has 15 residues. Germline CDR1 SGHVS, CDR2 FQNEAQ.

The chain combines TRBV28 with TRBJ2-1; 9 bases are shared with TRBD2. The ends lost 5 bases at V and 5 bases at J; junction bases unmatched: 10. The CDR3 sequence is 16 residues long. CDR1 is MDHEN and CDR2 is SYDVKM in the germline V gene. In DNA form, the CDR3 reads TGTGCCAGCAGTGGGATAGCGGGAGCTGTTGACAATGAGCAGTTCTTC. This sequence encodes CASSGIAGAVDNEQFF.

The V gene is TRBV2, the J gene TRBJ2-1; tentative D call: TRBD1 (6 bases). The CDR3 sequence is 12 residues long. Germline CDR1 reads SNHLY; CDR2 reads FYNNEI. V was trimmed by 2 bases and J by 14 bases, leaving 13 bases between them. In nucleotides, the CDR3 is TGTGCCAGCAGTGAAATTGAGGCAGGGGAGTTCTTC. Its translation: CASSEIEAGEFF. Combining the CDR3 with reference TRBV2 and TRBJ2-1 gives the whole variable domain EPEVTQTPSHQVTQMGQEVILRCVPISNHLYFYWYRQILGQKVEFLVSFYNNEISEKSEIFDDQFSVERPDGSNFTLKIRSTKLEDSAMYFCASSEIEAGEFFGPGTRLTVL.

The chain's CDR3 is CASSRKIGEEHYGYTF. In DNA form, the CDR3 reads TGTGCCAGCAGCCGGAAGATCGGGGAAGAACACTATGGCTACACCTTC. This sequence joins TRBV14 and TRBJ1-2; D gene ambiguous. V was cut by 4 bases and J by 3 bases, with 18 bases left in between. This CDR3 contains 16 residues. Germline CDR1 and CDR2: SGHDN and FVKESK. The complete variable domain, with remaining parts taken from reference TRBV14 and TRBJ1-2, reads EAGVTQFPSHSVIEKGQTVTLRCDPISGHDNLYWYRRVMGKEIKFLLHFVKESKQDESGMPNNRFLAERTGGTYSTLKVQPAELEDSGVYFCASSRKIGEEHYGYTFGSGTRLTVV.

CDR3 in amino acids: CASSPIGVTLEQYF. DNA for the CDR3: TGTGCCAGCAGCCCGATTGGGGTTACACTTGAGCAGTACTTC. The V gene is TRBV7-9, the J gene TRBJ2-7, with no clear D. CDR3 length: 14 amino acids. The ends were cut back, 5 bases at V and 7 bases at J, with 18 bases in the middle. From germline, CDR1 is SEHNR and CDR2 FQNEAQ (reference sequence).

This clonotype was detected only a few times. V is TRBV6-5 and J is TRBJ1-1, with TRBD1 as a possible D gene (5 bases). The CDR3 runs to 15 residues. Germline V gives CDR1 MNHEY, CDR2 SVGAGI. The V end was cut by 2 bases, the J end by 4 bases, with 14 bases between. The CDR3 loop reads CASSYAWEGVTEAFF. CDR3 DNA: TGTGCCAGCAGTTACGCTTGGGAAGGGGTCACTGAAGCTTTCTTT.

This clonotype was picked up a small number of times. CDR3 amino acids: CASSLAASGSVYEQYF. The CDR3 bases are TGTGCCAGCAGCTTAGCTGCTAGCGGGTCCGTCTACGAGCAGTACTTC. The chain carries TRBV7-9 and TRBJ2-7; TRBD2 matches 8 bases. This CDR3 region has 16 residues. Germline V gene sequence: CDR1 SEHNR, CDR2 FQNEAQ (reference sequence). Trimming removed 0 bases from V and 3 bases from J; junction bases left unmatched: 7.

The DNA of the CDR3 is TGTGCCAGCAGCTTAGGAAGACAGACGGAGGAGCAGTTCTTC. Amino acids: CASSLGRQTEEQFF. The chain recombines TRBV7-2 with TRBJ2-1; perhaps TRBD1 as D (5 bases). There are 14 residues in the CDR3. The V end was cut by 1 base, the J end by 10 bases, with 14 bases between. CDR1 SGHTA and CDR2 FQGNSA come from the germline V gene. Filled out from reference TRBV7-2 and TRBJ2-1, the complete variable domain reads GAGVSQSPSNKVTEKGKDVELRCDPISGHTALYWYRQSLGQGLEFLIYFQGNSAPDKSGLPSDRFSAERTGGSVSTLTIQRTQQEDSAVYLCASSLGRQTEEQFFGPGTRLTVL.

The chain recombines TRBV6-5 with TRBJ2-1, with 7 bases lining up with TRBD2. Germline V gene data show CDR1 as MNHEY and CDR2 as SVGAGI. The V gene end was trimmed by 7 bases and the J gene end by 1 base; junction bases not matched to a gene: 4. The CDR3 is made up of 14 amino acids. CDR3 nucleotide sequence: TGTGCCAGCACTGTAGCGGGTTCCTACAATGAGCAGTTCTTC. Amino acid sequence: CASTVAGSYNEQFF.

V and J are TRBV29-1 and TRBJ2-7; 7 bases are shared with TRBD1. The V gene's germline CDR1 is SQVTM and CDR2 ANQGSEA. The V and J ends lost 3 bases and 3 bases, in that order; junction bases with no gene match: 8. This CDR3 contains 14 residues. DNA for the CDR3: TGCAGCGTTGAGGAAGGGGGCCGCGGCTACGAGCAGTACTTC. Amino acid sequence: CSVEEGGRGYEQYF.

The chain combines TRBV20-1 with TRBJ2-1; 11 nucleotides match TRBD2. This CDR3 contains 15 residues. The V and J ends lost 1 base and 6 bases, in that order; junction bases with no gene match: 5. Germline CDR1 DFQATT, CDR2 SNEGSKA (reference sequence). The CDR3 DNA is TGCAGTGCTAGAGGATTAGCGGGGGGGAGCAATGAGCAGTTCTTC. Translating gives CSARGLAGGSNEQFF.